Detailed here is one T cell receptor beta chain. Its target antigen remains unknown. Read sequence stops 3 residues before the CDR3 end, and the germline J gene provides the missing end. Every participant had a single incident cervical HPV16 infection, and prevalent HPV16 infections were excluded. Cervical HPV DNA was detected by MY09/MY11 PCR and genotyped by dot-blot hybridization. Fifteen mL of heparinized blood were centrifuged, and the buffy coat was aliquoted, frozen at -30°C, then stored at -80°C. QIAGEN kits were used to extract genomic DNA from buffy coat specimens. V sheds 0 bases and J sheds 1 base, leaving 10 bases between their ends. CDR1 and CDR2 are read off the germline V gene as SGHRS and YFSETQ. The CDR3 runs 15 amino acids, cysteine and phenylalanine included. The 36 bases shown cover part of the CDR3, and their frame starts at base 1. The data were obtained in a study of T cells in women clearing cervical HPV infection (dated by TCRdb to the late 2010s). General notes on the study: Cases were about two dozen women with histologically confirmed HPV16-related CIN3 or worse, including a couple of invasive cancers. The roughly 25 controls were women who cleared a single incident HPV16 infection within 12 months without developing precancer or cancer. Blood from cases was collected at the visit where the lesion was first found, while blood from controls was collected once the infection could no longer be detected. For cases, the median interval between lesion detection and blood sampling was about 150 days, with an interquartile range of roughly 90 to 200 days. Since HLA typing was available for only a few women, HLA type could not be ruled out as a confounder. This exploratory proof-of-principle case-control study, nested within the Guanacaste HPV Natural History Study in Costa Rica, compared TCR repertoires among women with different cervical HPV16 outcomes. Cases were matched to controls by age within five years and by the year the sample was collected. Cases had a median age of roughly 36 years and controls had a median age of about 41, with no significant differences in baseline characteristics. The parent cohort enrolled 9,000 to 13,000 women aged 18 or older in Guanacaste, Costa Rica, in about 1993 to 1995 and followed the women for roughly 7 years. Five blinded duplicates per group were added as quality controls, so that 60 or so samples were obtained: 50 or so participants and 10 replicates. Results and caveats for the whole study, not just this receptor: Random forest classifiers combining richness and V gene abundances distinguished cases from controls with an estimated AUC of 0.8 to 0.9. T-cell numbers per sample were unknown, so richness differences could reflect varying T-cell content rather than repertoire biology. The cross-sectional design could not show whether the associations came before the infection or were a result of it, and neither effector/memory subsets nor HPV-specific T cells were isolated. Lower TRBV6-7 relative abundance was observed in cases than in controls (approximately 0.1% versus 0.16%; Bonferroni P = 0.0008). TCR repertoire richness was significantly higher in CIN3+ cases than in controls across sequencing depths, while evenness did not differ.

TCR beta CDR3 regions were amplified by multiplex PCR using the immunoSEQ assay from an average of roughly 1,300 ng genomic DNA per sample. The assay corrected primer bias using a complete synthetic TCR repertoire to establish an amplification baseline. The amplicons were sequenced using the Illumina platform. Per the source publication's procedure: Sequences were error-corrected by clustering with frequency ratios and a modified nearest-neighbor algorithm and were then analyzed in the immunoSEQ Analyzer with IMGT gene definitions. At each rarefaction depth, TCR richness and evenness were averaged across 20 rarefaction repeats, and samples with fewer sequences than that depth were excluded. Wilcoxon rank sum tests with FDR correction were used to compare relative abundances of V, D and J genes between the groups. For the blinded duplicates, the intraclass correlation was over 95% for TCR richness and averaged about 77% across about 67 gene segments. The clones in this table, taken by TCRdb from immuneACCESS, are in-frame only. Not every clone is retained; where verified, under half of the shortfall comes from an unresolved V gene, and the cause of the rest is unknown. The V and J calls and the clone size are those of that table, but D and trimming were determined from the DNA. Per the sample table, the count is 40,000 to 45,000 clones. The biggest ten clones account for around 1.3% of the sample.

The clonotype originates from a woman aged 18 to 69 with a cervical HPV16 infection that either progressed to CIN3+ or cleared (not recorded which). The sequenced sample was blood buffy coat. The sequence links TRBV5-1 to TRBJ1-1; TRBD1 is a weak D gene call, 6 bases matching. CDR3 DNA (partial): TGCGCCAGCAGCTTGGGGGGGGGCGCGAACACTGAA. It translates as CASSLGGGANTE. The entire CDR3 sequence reads CASSLGGGANTEAFF.